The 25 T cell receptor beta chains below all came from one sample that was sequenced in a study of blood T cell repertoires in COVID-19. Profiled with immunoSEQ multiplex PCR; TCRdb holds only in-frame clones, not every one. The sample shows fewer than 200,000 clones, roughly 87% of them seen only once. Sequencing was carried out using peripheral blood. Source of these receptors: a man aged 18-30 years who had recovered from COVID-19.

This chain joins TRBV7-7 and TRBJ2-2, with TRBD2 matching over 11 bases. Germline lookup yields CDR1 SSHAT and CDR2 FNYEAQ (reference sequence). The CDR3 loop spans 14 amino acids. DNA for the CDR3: TGTGCTAGCGGGACTAGCGGAAACACCGGGGAGCTGTTTTTT. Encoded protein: CASGTSGNTGELFF.

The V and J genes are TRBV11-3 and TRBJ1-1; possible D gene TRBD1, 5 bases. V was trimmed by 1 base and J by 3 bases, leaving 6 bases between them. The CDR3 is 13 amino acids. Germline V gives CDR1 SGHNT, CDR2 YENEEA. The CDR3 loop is CASSLGGDTEAFF. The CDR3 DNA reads TGTGCCAGCAGCTTAGGGGGGGACACTGAAGCTTTCTTT.

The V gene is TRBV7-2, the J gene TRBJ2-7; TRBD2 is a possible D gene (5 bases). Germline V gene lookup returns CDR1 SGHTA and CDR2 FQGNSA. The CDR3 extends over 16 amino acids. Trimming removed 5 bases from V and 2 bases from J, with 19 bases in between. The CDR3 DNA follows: TGTGCCAGCAGCGTAGGGAAGACGGGGTGGGCCTACGAGCAGTACTTC. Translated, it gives CASSVGKTGWAYEQYF. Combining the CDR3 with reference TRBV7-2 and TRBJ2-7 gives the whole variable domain GAGVSQSPSNKVTEKGKDVELRCDPISGHTALYWYRQSLGQGLEFLIYFQGNSAPDKSGLPSDRFSAERTGGSVSTLTIQRTQQEDSAVYLCASSVGKTGWAYEQYFGPGTRLTVT.

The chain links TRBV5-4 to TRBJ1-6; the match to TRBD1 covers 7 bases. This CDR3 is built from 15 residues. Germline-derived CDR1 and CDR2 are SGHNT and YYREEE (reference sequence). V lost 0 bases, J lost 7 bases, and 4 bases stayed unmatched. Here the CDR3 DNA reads TGTGCCAGCAGCTTGGCCGGGACAGCGAATTCACCCCTCCACTTT. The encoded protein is CASSLAGTANSPLHF.

The DNA of the CDR3 is TGTGCCAGCAGCTTAGTAGGGGCAGATACGCAGTATTTT. It is translated as CASSLVGADTQYF. The chain joins TRBV7-9 to TRBJ2-3; a weak D match, TRBD1 (5 bases). Trimming left V 1 base short and J 4 bases short, with 6 bases between. The CDR3 consists of 13 residues. Germline loops: CDR1 SEHNR, CDR2 FQNEAQ (reference sequence).

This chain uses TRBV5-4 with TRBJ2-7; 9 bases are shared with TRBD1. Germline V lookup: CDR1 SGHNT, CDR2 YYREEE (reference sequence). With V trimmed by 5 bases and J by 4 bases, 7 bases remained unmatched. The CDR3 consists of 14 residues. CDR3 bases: TGTGCCAGCAGTCCCGGGACAGGGCAATACGAGCAGTACTTC. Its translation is CASSPGTGQYEQYF.

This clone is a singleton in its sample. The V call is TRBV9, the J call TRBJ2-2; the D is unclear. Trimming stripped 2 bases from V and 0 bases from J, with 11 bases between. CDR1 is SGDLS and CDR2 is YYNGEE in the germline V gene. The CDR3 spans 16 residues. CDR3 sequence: CASSVASAPNTGELFF. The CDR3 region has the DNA TGTGCCAGCAGCGTTGCCAGCGCCCCGAACACCGGGGAGCTGTTTTTT.

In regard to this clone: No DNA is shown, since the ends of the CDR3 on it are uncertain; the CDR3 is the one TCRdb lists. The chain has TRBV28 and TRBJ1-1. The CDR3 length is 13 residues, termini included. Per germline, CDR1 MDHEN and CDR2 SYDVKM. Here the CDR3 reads CASSSSRNTEAFF.

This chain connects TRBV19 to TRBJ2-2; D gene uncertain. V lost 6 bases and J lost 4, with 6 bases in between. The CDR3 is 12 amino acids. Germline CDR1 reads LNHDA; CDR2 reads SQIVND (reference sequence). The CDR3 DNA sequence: TGTGCCAGTAGCCACTCCACCGGGGAGCTGTTTTTT. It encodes CASSHSTGELFF.

As DNA, the CDR3 is TGTGCCAGTAGTAAGGGGACAGGGGCCGGGGACAGCTCCTACAATGAGCAGTTCTTC. Protein: CASSKGTGAGDSSYNEQFF. The gene calls are TRBV19 and TRBJ2-1; the match to TRBD1 covers 10 bases. CDR1 and CDR2 from the germline V gene are LNHDA and SQIVND (reference sequence). The CDR3 runs to 19 residues. Unmatched junction bases numbered 12, after V lost 4 bases and J lost 0 bases.

In DNA form, the CDR3 reads TGCGCCAGCAGCTTGGGCGCGGGACCCTACAATGAGCAGTTCTTC. It yields the protein CASSLGAGPYNEQFF. The genes are TRBV5-1 and TRBJ2-1; tentatively, D is TRBD2 (6 bases). CDR3 length: 15 residues. Germline loops: CDR1 SGHRS, CDR2 YFSETQ. The V end was cut by 0 bases, the J end by 2 bases, with 9 bases between.

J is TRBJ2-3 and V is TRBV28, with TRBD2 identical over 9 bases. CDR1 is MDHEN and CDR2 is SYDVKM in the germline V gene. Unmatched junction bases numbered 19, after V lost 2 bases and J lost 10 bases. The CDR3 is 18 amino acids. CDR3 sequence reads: CASSLPLWAGGTVRSQYF. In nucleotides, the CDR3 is TGTGCCAGCAGTTTACCCCTTTGGGCGGGAGGGACTGTTAGATCGCAGTATTTT.

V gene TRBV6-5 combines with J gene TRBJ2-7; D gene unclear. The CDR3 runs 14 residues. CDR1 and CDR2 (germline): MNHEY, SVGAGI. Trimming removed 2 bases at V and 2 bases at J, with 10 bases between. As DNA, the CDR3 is TGTGCCAGCAGTTACGTAGCTGATACCTACGAGCAGTACTTC. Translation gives CASSYVADTYEQYF.

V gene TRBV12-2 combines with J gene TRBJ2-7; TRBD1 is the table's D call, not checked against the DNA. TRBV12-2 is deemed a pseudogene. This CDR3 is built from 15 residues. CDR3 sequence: CASRSRQGVFYEQYF. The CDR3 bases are TGTGCAAGTCGAAGTAGACAGGGGGTGTTTTACGAGCAGTACTTC.

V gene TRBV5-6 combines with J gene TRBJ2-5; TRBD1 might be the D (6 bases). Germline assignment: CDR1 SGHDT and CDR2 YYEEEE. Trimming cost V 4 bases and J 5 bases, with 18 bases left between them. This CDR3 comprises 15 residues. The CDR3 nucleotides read TGTGCCAGCAGCCGACTCCAAACAGGGCGTGAGACCCAGTACTTC. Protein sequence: CASSRLQTGRETQYF.

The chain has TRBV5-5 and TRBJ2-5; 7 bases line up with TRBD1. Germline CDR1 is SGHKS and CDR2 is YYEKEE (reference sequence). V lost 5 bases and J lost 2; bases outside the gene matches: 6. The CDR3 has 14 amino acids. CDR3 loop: CASSLWGQQETQYF. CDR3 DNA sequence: TGTGCCAGCAGTCTATGGGGACAGCAAGAGACCCAGTACTTC.

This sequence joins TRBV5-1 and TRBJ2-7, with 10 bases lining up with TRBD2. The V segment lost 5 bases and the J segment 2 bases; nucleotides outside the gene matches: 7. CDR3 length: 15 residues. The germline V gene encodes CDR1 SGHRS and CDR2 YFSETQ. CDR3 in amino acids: CASREGLAKTYEQYF. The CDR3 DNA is TGCGCCAGCAGGGAGGGACTAGCGAAGACCTACGAGCAGTACTTC.

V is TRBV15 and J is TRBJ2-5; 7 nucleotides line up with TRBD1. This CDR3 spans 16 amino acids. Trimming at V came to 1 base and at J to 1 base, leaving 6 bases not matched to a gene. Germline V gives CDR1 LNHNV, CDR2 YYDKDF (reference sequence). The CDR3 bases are TGTGCCACCAGCAGAGTAGGAGACAGGGCCCAAGAGACCCAGTACTTC. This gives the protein CATSRVGDRAQETQYF.

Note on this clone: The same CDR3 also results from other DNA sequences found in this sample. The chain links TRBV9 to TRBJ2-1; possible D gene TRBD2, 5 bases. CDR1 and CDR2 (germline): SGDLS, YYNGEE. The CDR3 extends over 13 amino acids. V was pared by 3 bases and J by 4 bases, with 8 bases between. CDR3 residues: CASSGTGYNEQFF. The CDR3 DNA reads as TGTGCCAGCAGCGGTACGGGGTACAATGAGCAGTTCTTC.

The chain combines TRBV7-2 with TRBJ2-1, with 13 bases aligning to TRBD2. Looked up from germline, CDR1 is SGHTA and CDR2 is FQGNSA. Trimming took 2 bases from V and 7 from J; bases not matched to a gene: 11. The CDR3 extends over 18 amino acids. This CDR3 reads CASSLNGMGTSGKNEQFF. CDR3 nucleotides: TGTGCCAGCAGCTTAAACGGTATGGGGACTAGCGGGAAAAATGAGCAGTTCTTC.

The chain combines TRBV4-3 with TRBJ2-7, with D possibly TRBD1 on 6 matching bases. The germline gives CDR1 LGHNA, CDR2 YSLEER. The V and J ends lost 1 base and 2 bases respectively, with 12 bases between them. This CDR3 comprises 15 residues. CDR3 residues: CASSQARDTAYEQYF. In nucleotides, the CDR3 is TGCGCCAGCAGCCAAGCCCGGGACACCGCCTACGAGCAGTACTTC.

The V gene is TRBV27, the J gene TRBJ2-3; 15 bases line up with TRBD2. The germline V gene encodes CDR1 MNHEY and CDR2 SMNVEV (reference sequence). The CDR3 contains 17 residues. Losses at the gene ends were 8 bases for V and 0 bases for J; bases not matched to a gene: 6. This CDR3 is CASPGTSGRPSTDTQYF. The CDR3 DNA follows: TGTGCCAGCCCCGGGACTAGCGGGAGGCCTAGCACAGATACGCAGTATTTT.

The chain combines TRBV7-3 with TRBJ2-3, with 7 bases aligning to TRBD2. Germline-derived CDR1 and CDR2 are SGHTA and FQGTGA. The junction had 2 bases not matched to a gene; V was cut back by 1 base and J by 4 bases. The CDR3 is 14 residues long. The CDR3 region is CASSLMTSSDTQYF. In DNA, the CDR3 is TGTGCCAGCAGCTTAATGACTAGCTCAGATACGCAGTATTTT.

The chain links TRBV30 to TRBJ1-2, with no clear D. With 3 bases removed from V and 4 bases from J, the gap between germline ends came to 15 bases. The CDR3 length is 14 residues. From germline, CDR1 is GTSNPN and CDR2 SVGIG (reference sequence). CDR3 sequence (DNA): TGTGCCTGGAGCGGAGGAGGGATTTTCTATGGCTACACCTTC. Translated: CAWSGGGIFYGYTF.

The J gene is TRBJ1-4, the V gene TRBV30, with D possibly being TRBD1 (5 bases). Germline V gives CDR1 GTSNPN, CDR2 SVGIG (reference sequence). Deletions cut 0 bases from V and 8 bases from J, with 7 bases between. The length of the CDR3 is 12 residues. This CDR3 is CAWSVAGEKLFF. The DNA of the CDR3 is TGTGCCTGGAGTGTAGCAGGGGAAAAACTGTTTTTT.